The 23 T cell receptor beta chains listed next were all sequenced from one sample in a study of T cell changes during pregnancy in multiple sclerosis. Profiled with immunoSEQ multiplex PCR; TCRdb holds only in-frame clones, not every one. The repertoire holds 65,000 to 85,000 clones, with 94% as singletons. The sequencing here drew on CD4+ T cells from peripheral blood mononuclear cells, taken after pregnancy. The receptors shown here come from a female donor with multiple sclerosis, enrolled in a pregnancy study.

J is TRBJ2-3 and V is TRBV9, with 7 bases fitting TRBD1. Germline CDR1 reads SGDLS; CDR2 reads YYNGEE. V dropped 3 bases and J dropped 3; count of bases not matched to a gene: 7. CDR3 size: 15 residues. This CDR3 is CASSEVGTDTDTQYF. CDR3 DNA: TGTGCCAGCAGCGAGGTCGGGACAGATACAGATACGCAGTATTTT.

The chain combines TRBV19 with TRBJ2-6, with TRBD1 matching 8 bases. The CDR3 spans 16 residues. Germline CDR1 LNHDA, CDR2 SQIVND (reference sequence). The V segment lost 5 bases and the J segment 4 bases; nucleotides outside the gene matches: 7. CDR3 sequence (DNA): TGTGCCAGTAGTCTCGACAGGGGATCGGGGGCCAACGTCCTGACTTTC. Translating gives CASSLDRGSGANVLTF.

This chain links TRBV7-2 with TRBJ2-2, with 8 positions matching TRBD2. This CDR3 has 16 residues. V was pared by 2 bases and J by 5 bases, with 7 bases of the junction left unmatched. Germline V gene data show CDR1 as SGHTA and CDR2 as FQGNSA. CDR3 sequence: CASSLRGGRFTGELFF. The CDR3 DNA reads TGTGCCAGCAGCTTACGGGGCGGGAGGTTTACCGGGGAGCTGTTTTTT.

This sequence joins TRBV28 and TRBJ2-7; a weak D match, TRBD1 (6 bases). The V gene's germline CDR1 is MDHEN and CDR2 SYDVKM. This CDR3 region has 15 residues. The ends were cut back, 3 bases at V and 3 bases at J, with 15 bases in the middle. The CDR3 sequence is CASSLTGTADYEQYF. DNA of the CDR3: TGTGCCAGCAGTTTGACAGGTACAGCCGACTACGAGCAGTACTTC.

The CDR3 region is CASSPDSQHSNHEQYF. As DNA, the CDR3 is TGTGCCAGCAGCCCGGACAGTCAACACTCCAACCACGAGCAGTACTTC. V and J are TRBV7-2 and TRBJ2-7; tentative D call: TRBD1 (6 bases). Germline V gives CDR1 SGHTA, CDR2 FQGNSA. The CDR3 is made up of 16 amino acids. Between the trimmed V and J ends, which lost 5 bases and 5 bases, there was a span of 22 bases.

The genes are TRBV19 and TRBJ1-2; TRBD1 agrees at 12 bases. The CDR3 loop spans 15 amino acids. Trimming at V came to 7 bases and at J to 8 bases, leaving 11 bases not matched to a gene. CDR1 is LNHDA, CDR2 SQIVND, per germline (reference sequence). This chain's CDR3 is CASILTGTGGFGYTF. The CDR3, as DNA: TGTGCCAGTATCCTGACTGGGACAGGGGGCTTCGGCTACACCTTC.

The chain uses TRBV9 and TRBJ2-7; a possible D gene is TRBD1 (6 bases). This CDR3 is built from 14 residues. Germline-derived CDR1 and CDR2 are SGDLS and YYNGEE. V was pared by 3 bases and J by 2 bases, with 12 bases between. The CDR3 spells CASSARQVTYEQYF. The CDR3 DNA is TGTGCCAGCAGCGCCAGACAGGTAACCTACGAGCAGTACTTC. The full variable domain, with the rest looked up from reference TRBV9 and TRBJ2-7, is DSGVTQTPKHLITATGQRVTLRCSPRSGDLSVYWYQQSLDQGLQFLIQYYNGEERAKGNILERFSAQQFPDLHSELNLSSLELGDSALYFCASSARQVTYEQYFGPGTRLTVT.

V usage is TRBV5-4 and J usage is TRBJ1-1; the D is unclear. This CDR3 has 15 amino acids. Germline V gene data show CDR1 as SGHNT and CDR2 as YYREEE (reference sequence). V was trimmed by 4 bases and J by 4 bases, leaving 17 bases between them. The CDR3 DNA is TGTGCCAGCAGCCCGCGGACCGAGGGAGGCACTGAAGCTTTCTTT. Translation: CASSPRTEGGTEAFF.

The chain links TRBV7-2 to TRBJ2-7; 10 positions agree with TRBD2. Germline V gene sequence: CDR1 SGHTA, CDR2 FQGNSA. The CDR3 is 16 amino acids. The junction had 6 bases not matched to a gene; V was cut back by 2 bases and J by 2 bases. In nucleotides, the CDR3 is TGTGCCAGCAGCTTAAGTTCCAGCGGGAGGGCCTACGAGCAGTACTTC. Protein product: CASSLSSSGRAYEQYF.

The V call is TRBV6-5, the J call TRBJ1-6, with D unclear. This CDR3 is built from 14 residues. In germline, CDR1 is MNHEY, CDR2 SVGAGI. Trimming took 6 bases from V and 9 from J, leaving 15 bases between them. CDR3 nucleotide sequence: TGTGCCAGCAGCCCAGAACCCAGCGGTTCACCCCTCCACTTT. Translating gives CASSPEPSGSPLHF.

V usage is TRBV6-1 and J usage is TRBJ2-7; 10 bases agree with TRBD2. The junction had 12 bases not matched to a gene; V was cut back by 3 bases and J by 1 base. CDR1 is MNHNS, CDR2 SASEGT, per germline. There are 18 residues in the CDR3. The CDR3 loop is CASSEWTGVSGRSYEQYF. The DNA for the CDR3 is TGTGCCAGCAGTGAGTGGACTGGGGTTAGCGGGAGGTCCTACGAGCAGTACTTC.

The rearrangement links TRBV27 to TRBJ2-7; D may be TRBD2 (6 bases). V lost 7 bases to trimming and J lost 4 bases, with 20 bases between them. The CDR3 runs 15 residues. Germline lookup yields CDR1 MNHEY and CDR2 SMNVEV (reference sequence). The CDR3 loop is CASTQFTGSRYEQYF. CDR3 nucleotide sequence: TGTGCCAGCACCCAGTTCACCGGGAGTAGGTACGAGCAGTACTTC.

V gene TRBV28 combines with J gene TRBJ2-1; 7 bases are shared with TRBD1. Trimming took 6 bases from V and 2 from J; bases not matched to a gene: 4. The CDR3 has 14 residues. Per the germline V gene, CDR1 is MDHEN and CDR2 is SYDVKM. The CDR3 here is CASRWDRAYNEQFF. Here the CDR3 DNA reads TGTGCCAGCAGGTGGGACAGAGCCTACAATGAGCAGTTCTTC.

The chain employs TRBV11-2 and TRBJ1-2; 7 bases align to TRBD1. CDR1 SGHAT and CDR2 FQNNGV come from the germline V gene. The CDR3 totals 14 residues. V was clipped by 2 bases and J by 7 bases; unmatched bases: 7. The CDR3 region is CASSLSPQGSGYTF. For the CDR3, the DNA is TGTGCCAGCAGCTTATCCCCACAGGGGAGTGGCTACACCTTC.

The chain has TRBV9 and TRBJ2-5, with D possibly matching TRBD1 (6 bases). Trimming removed 0 bases from V and 0 bases from J, with 15 bases in between. From germline, CDR1 is SGDLS and CDR2 YYNGEE. This CDR3 spans 17 amino acids. The CDR3 reads CASSVGIRTANQETQYF. CDR3 nucleotides: TGTGCCAGCAGCGTAGGAATAAGGACAGCAAACCAAGAGACCCAGTACTTC.

This chain joins TRBV5-1 and TRBJ2-1; 7 bases are a match to TRBD2. This CDR3 spans 15 amino acids. V lost 4 bases to trimming and J lost 5 bases; unmatched junction nucleotides: 9. Germline lookup yields CDR1 SGHRS and CDR2 YFSETQ. The CDR3 sequence: CASSPQTSPNNEQFF. The CDR3 DNA reads TGCGCCAGCAGCCCCCAGACTAGCCCGAACAATGAGCAGTTCTTC.

The chain employs TRBV7-9 and TRBJ1-1; 7 nucleotides match TRBD1. V lost 2 bases and J lost 0; bases outside the gene matches: 9. Germline loops: CDR1 SEHNR, CDR2 FQNEAQ (reference sequence). The CDR3 loop spans 17 amino acids. This CDR3 reads CASSLIRGDSMNTEAFF. In DNA, the CDR3 is TGTGCCAGCAGCTTAATCAGGGGGGATAGCATGAACACTGAAGCTTTCTTT.

DNA of the CDR3: TGTGCCAGCAGTACAGGGGGGTCAAACCATAGAGCTTTCTTT. Its protein is CASSTGGSNHRAFF. V and J are TRBV28 and TRBJ1-1; TRBD1 matches at 8 bases. The CDR3 is 14 amino acids. J lost 10 bases, V lost 5 bases, and 12 bases had no gene match. The germline gives CDR1 MDHEN, CDR2 SYDVKM.

The chain couples TRBV6-1 to TRBJ1-5, with D possibly matching TRBD1 (6 bases). CDR1 and CDR2 from the germline V gene are MNHNS and SASEGT. This CDR3 comprises 14 residues. Trimming pared 0 bases from V and 5 bases from J, leaving 8 bases between. CDR3 sequence (DNA): TGTGCCAGCAGTGAAGCAGGACAGCATCAGCCCCAGCATTTT. Protein: CASSEAGQHQPQHF.

This clone occurred once. The V gene is TRBV27, the J gene TRBJ2-2; 11 bases align to TRBD2. Germline V gene lookup returns CDR1 MNHEY and CDR2 SMNVEV (reference sequence). V trimming: 5 bases; J trimming: 9 bases; junction bases outside the gene matches: 14. The CDR3 spans 17 residues. DNA of the CDR3: TGTGCCAGCAGTAAATCTCGAAGGACTAGCGGGCCGAGGGAGCTGTTTTTT. This codes for CASSKSRRTSGPRELFF.

J is TRBJ2-3 and V is TRBV5-1; 10 nucleotides align to TRBD1. With 2 bases clipped from V and 0 bases from J, the junction kept 3 bases outside the gene matches. Germline-derived CDR1 and CDR2 are SGHRS and YFSETQ. This CDR3 contains 16 residues. In DNA, the CDR3 is TGCGCCAGCAGCTTACGGACAGGGGGGAGCACAGATACGCAGTATTTT. The encoded protein is CASSLRTGGSTDTQYF.

The chain couples TRBV19 to TRBJ1-2, with D possibly being TRBD1 (6 bases). Trimming shortened V by 5 bases and J by 1 base, and 14 bases separated the two germline ends. This CDR3 comprises 15 residues. Germline V CDR1 and CDR2: LNHDA, SQIVND (reference sequence). The CDR3 here is CASSYGQIVNYGYTF. CDR3 nucleotides: TGTGCCAGTAGTTATGGACAGATCGTTAACTATGGCTACACCTTC.

In this sample, this clone turned up once. The chain combines TRBV7-9 with TRBJ2-7; TRBD2 aligns across 7 bases. CDR3 length equals 18 residues. Per the germline V gene, CDR1 is SEHNR and CDR2 is FQNEAQ (reference sequence). J lost 2 bases, V lost 5 bases, and 18 bases had no gene match. CDR3 residues: CASSRDSGGPTQTYEQYF. CDR3 in DNA: TGTGCCAGCAGCCGGGATTCGGGGGGACCAACCCAAACCTACGAGCAGTACTTC.